This is a list of T cell receptor beta chains from one sample in a study of blood T cell repertoires in COVID-19. The method was immunoSEQ multiplex PCR; TCRdb's version includes in-frame clones alone and lacks a portion of them. The repertoire has 190,000 or so clones, 86% of them found once; the top ten carry roughly 9.1%. The sequencing sample was made of PBMCs or T cells enriched from blood (not recorded which). These receptors were obtained from a woman in her twenties or thirties who had recovered from COVID-19. Each CDR3 is given with its conserved first and last residue. The D gene is left open where the match is weak. Rows may omit the clone size; those that give it use once, few, many or a size class.

>TRBJ2-7|NA|TRBV6-5|TRBD1
TGTGCCAGCAGCTACTATTCCGGGACAGAAACCTACGAGCAGTACTTC
CASSYYSGTETYEQYF
>TRBJ2-7|NA|TRBV6-1|NA
TGTGCCAGCAGTGAAGGGCTAGTTACGGGCTACGAGCAGTACTTC
CASSEGLVTGYEQYF
>TRBJ2-1|NA|TRBV18|TRBD2
TGTGCCAGCTCACCGCCCCGGAAGGGACTAGCCTACAATGAGCAGTTCTTC
CASSPPRKGLAYNEQFF
>TRBJ2-4|NA|TRBV9|NA
TGTGCCACCCAATATGAGGTCCCTTACAAAAACATTCAGTACTTC
CATQYEVPYKNIQYF
>TRBJ2-1|once|TRBV6-5|TRBD1
TGTGCCAGCAGACCCCGGGACAGGGTTTACAATGAGCAGTTCTTC
CASRPRDRVYNEQFF
>TRBJ1-5|NA|TRBV7-8|NA
TGTGCCAGCAGCTTAGAGGGGACAAATAGCAATCAGCCCCAGCATTTT
CASSLEGTNSNQPQHF
>TRBJ2-7|NA|TRBV6-5|NA
TGTGCCAGCAGTTTAGAAGGACTTGTTTACGAGCAGTACTTC
CASSLEGLVYEQYF
>TRBJ2-3|NA|TRBV5-1|NA
TGCGCCAGCACGGAGGCATCTAGCACAGATACGCAGTATTTT
CASTEASSTDTQYF
>TRBJ2-5|once|TRBV5-1|TRBD2
TGCGCCAGCAGCTTAGGTTCCCGGGCGGGAGCGCAGGAGACCCAGTACTTC
CASSLGSRAGAQETQYF
>TRBJ2-1|NA|TRBV5-8|TRBD2
TGTGCCAGCAGCCGGACAGGAGGGACTAGCGGGACGAGGGAGCAGTTCTTC
CASSRTGGTSGTREQFF
>TRBJ2-7|few|TRBV19|NA
TGTGCCAGTAGTCAGGGGTACTACGAGCAGTACTTC
CASSQGYYEQYF
>TRBJ2-7|NA|TRBV6-2/TRBV6-3|NA
TGTGCCAGCAGTGGCAGCCCCCGGGACTCAACCTACGAGCAGTACTTC
CASSGSPRDSTYEQYF
>TRBJ2-3|NA|TRBV7-9|TRBD2
TGTGCCAGCAGCCCCCTAGCGGGAGGAATCACAGATACGCAGTATTTT
CASSPLAGGITDTQYF
>TRBJ1-1|NA|TRBV2|NA
TGTGCCAGCAGTGAAGTCAAGAGTGATACCTCCGAAGCTTTCTTT
CASSEVKSDTSEAFF
>TRBJ1-5|NA|TRBV28|NA
TGTGCCAGCAGTCCGGCGACGGACAGTGGCAATCAGCCCCAGCATTTT
CASSPATDSGNQPQHF
>TRBJ1-2|NA|TRBV30|NA
TGTGCCTGGCAGGGGTCTAACTATGGCTACACCTTC
CAWQGSNYGYTF
>TRBJ2-7|NA|TRBV28|TRBD1
TGTGCCAGCAGTGGAAGGACAGGGGGCTCCTACGAGCAGTACTTC
CASSGRTGGSYEQYF
>TRBJ1-1|NA|TRBV25-1|TRBD1
TGTGCCAGCAGTGAGCAGGACAGGTATAATGAAGCTTTCTTT
CASSEQDRYNEAFF
>TRBJ2-7|NA|TRBV7-9|NA
TGTGCCAGCAGCACAAACAGTAATTACGAGCAGTACTTC
CASSTNSNYEQYF
>TRBJ2-7|NA|TRBV10-3|NA
TGTGCCATCAGTGATTTGGGAGGCGAGCAGTACTTC
CAISDLGGEQYF
>TRBJ1-3|NA|TRBV6-6|NA
TGTGCCACTCAAAACCCCAGGGCTGGAAACACCATATATTTT
CATQNPRAGNTIYF
>TRBJ2-1|NA|TRBV28|NA
TGTGCCAGCCGACTCGAGAGGGTGGACCGCAATGAGCAGTTCTTC
CASRLERVDRNEQFF
>TRBJ1-2|few|TRBV5-4|TRBD1
TGTGCCAGCAGCAGGGACAGTTATGGCTACACCTTC
CASSRDSYGYTF
>TRBJ1-6|NA|TRBV5-4|TRBD1
TGTGCCAGCAGCGGCCGACAGGGACGTTCCAGCTCCTATAATTCACCCCTCCACTTT
CASSGRQGRSSSYNSPLHF
>TRBJ1-2|NA|TRBV11-2|NA
TGTGCCAGCAGCTCAAATCGGGGGGGAATTAATGGCTACACCTTC
CASSSNRGGINGYTF
>TRBJ2-1|NA|TRBV5-1|TRBD2
TGCGCCAGCAGCTCAGACTCGGCGGGAGATTACAATGAGCAGTTCTTC
CASSSDSAGDYNEQFF
>TRBJ1-1|NA|TRBV2|NA
TGTGCCAGCAGTGCTGGGGAGGGCACTGAAGCTTTCTTT
CASSAGEGTEAFF
>TRBJ2-3|NA|TRBV11-2|TRBD2
TGTGCCAGCAGCTTAGATCAGTTGCGGGGGAGCACAGATACGCAGTATTTT
CASSLDQLRGSTDTQYF
>TRBJ2-1|NA|TRBV24-1|TRBD2
TGTGCCACCGGGGCCGCGGGAGGGCTATACAATGAGCAGTTCTTC
CATGAAGGLYNEQFF
>TRBJ1-5|NA|TRBV19|TRBD1
TGTGCCAGTAGTATAGATCAGTCAGGGGGCGATCAGCCCCAGCATTTT
CASSIDQSGGDQPQHF
>TRBJ1-1|NA|TRBV28|TRBD1
TGTGCCAGCAGTGCGCCCGGGACAGGGGAACGGGCTTTCTTT
CASSAPGTGERAFF
>TRBJ2-1|NA|TRBV4-1|NA
TGCGCCAGCAGCCAAGATGACAGTGGATTATATTCCTACAATGAGCAGTTCTTC
CASSQDDSGLYSYNEQFF